The sequence of this T cell receptor beta chain was determined in a study of PD-L1 blockade in urothelial cancer. Study summary: Men with urothelial cancer arising in the bladder made up about 90% of the roughly 30 patients. Study-level results: Pretreatment TCR clonality in blood, when below the median, was predictive of better survival. Tumor-associated clones in blood expanded more at 3 weeks in durable-benefit patients.

Comments on this clone: The antigen is undetermined.

Clones were sequenced by immunoSEQ multiplex PCR, and TCRdb holds only the in-frame ones, with some missing. The sample holds approximately 72,000 clones, approximately 84% seen once. V shed 4 bases and J 5 bases; nucleotides not matched to a gene: 3. Germline V gene sequence: CDR1 WSHSY, CDR2 SAAADI. The CDR3 is 13 amino acids. Time point: pretreatment peripheral blood. This chain uses TRBV10-2 with TRBJ2-7; the match to TRBD1 covers 9 bases. The sequence came from a man aged 60 to 69 with urothelial cancer. The input for sequencing was PBMCs, taken around atezolizumab (anti-PD-L1) treatment. Written as DNA, the CDR3 is TGCGCCAGCAGTGCCACAGGGGGCAACGAGCAGTACTTC. This gives the protein CASSATGGNEQYF.